Here is one TCR beta chain with its context. Its specificity is unknown. This specimen comes from a study of T cell responses to AZD1222 COVID-19 vaccine. Study-wide points: Recipients of AZD1222 seropositive at baseline numbered only 6 or 7.

Assay: immunoSEQ multiplex PCR; the TCRdb copy retains only in-frame clones and omits some. The table shows over 120,000 clones, with around 90% occurring only once. In germline, CDR1 is SGHTA, CDR2 FQGTGA. CDR3 length: 14 amino acids. Trimming cost V 2 bases and J 3 bases, with 8 bases left between them. The sequence was collected from an adult in good health. The sequenced sample was peripheral blood, obtained on day 0 of AZD1222 vaccination. This sequence joins TRBV7-3 and TRBJ2-4, with D possibly matching TRBD1 (6 bases). DNA for the CDR3: TGTGCCAGCAGCTTATTAGGGGGCAAAAACATTCAGTACTTC. Encoded protein: CASSLLGGKNIQYF.